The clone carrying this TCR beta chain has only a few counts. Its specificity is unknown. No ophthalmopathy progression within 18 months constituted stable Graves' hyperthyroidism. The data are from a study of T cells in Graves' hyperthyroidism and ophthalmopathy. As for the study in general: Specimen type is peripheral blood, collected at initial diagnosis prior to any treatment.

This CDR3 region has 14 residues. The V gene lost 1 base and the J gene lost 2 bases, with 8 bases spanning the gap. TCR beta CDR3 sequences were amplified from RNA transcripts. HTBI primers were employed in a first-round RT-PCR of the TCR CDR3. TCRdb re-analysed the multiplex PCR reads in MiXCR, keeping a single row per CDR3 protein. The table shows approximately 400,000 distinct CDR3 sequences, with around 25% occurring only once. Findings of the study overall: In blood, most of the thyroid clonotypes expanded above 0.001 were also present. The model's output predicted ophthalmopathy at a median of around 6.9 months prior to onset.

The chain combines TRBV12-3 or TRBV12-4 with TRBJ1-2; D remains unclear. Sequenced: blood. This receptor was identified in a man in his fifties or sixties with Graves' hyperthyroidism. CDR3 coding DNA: TGTGCCAGCAGTTTAGAGGCGGACAACTATGGCTACACCTTC. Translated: CASSLEADNYGYTF.